This T cell receptor (beta chain) was captured in a study of CD8 T cells in Susac syndrome. Looking at the study overall: There were Susac syndrome patients who were therapy-naive at blood draw, others on corticosteroids, and others on intravenous immunoglobulin alone. Study results and caveats: CD8+ clones in Susac expanded most in TEMRA cells and active patients.

On this clonotype itself: Antigen: not known.

V was clipped by 0 bases and J by 0 bases; unmatched bases: 1. Germline assignment: CDR1 KGHSH and CDR2 LQKENI. The CDR3 is 16 amino acids. Random hexamers were used to reverse transcribe the RNA input (about 0.5 to 1 ug). The CDR3 of TCR beta was amplified by immunoSEQ multiplex PCR across 54 Vbeta and 13 Jbeta. TCRdb fed the immunoSEQ multiplex PCR reads into MiXCR, producing one record per CDR3 protein. The sample records fewer than 85,000 distinct CDR3 sequences, less than 95% being singletons. The V and J genes are TRBV18 and TRBJ2-4; 8 nucleotides agree with TRBD2. The receptor was isolated from a human donor with Susac syndrome. Material for sequencing was CD8+ T cells from PBMCs. CDR3 bases: TGTGCCAGCTCACCACCGGCGGGGGGAGCCAAAAACATTCAGTACTTC. Translating gives CASSPPAGGAKNIQYF.